Below, 29 T cell receptor beta chains from the same sample are listed, as sequenced in a study of patients and donors after allogeneic stem cell transplantation. A single record per CDR3 protein comes from TCRdb applying MiXCR to the RT-PCR reads. The repertoire holds 25,000 to 30,000 distinct CDR3 sequences, with over 7% as singletons. The sequencing sample was made of blood, either unsorted or a sorted T cell fraction (not recorded which). These receptors all stem from a human donor who was either an allogeneic HSCT recipient or a stem cell or donor lymphocyte infusion donor (not recorded which). It is not recorded whose cells these are; they may come from a transplant donor.

This clonotype was seen repeatedly, ten times or more. The chain couples TRBV5-1 to TRBJ1-1; weak D call: TRBD1 (5 bases). Germline loops: CDR1 SGHRS, CDR2 YFSETQ. With 4 bases removed from V and 3 bases from J, the gap between germline ends came to 13 bases. CDR3 length: 14 amino acids. The CDR3 sequence: CASSPIGGDTEAFF. The CDR3 bases are TGCGCCAGCAGCCCCATCGGGGGAGACACTGAAGCTTTCTTT.

In this sample, this clonotype turned up many times. This rearrangement joins TRBV9 to TRBJ2-2; the D gene is possibly TRBD2 (6 bases). The length of the CDR3 is 18 residues. CDR1 SGDLS and CDR2 YYNGEE come from the germline V gene. Between the trimmed V and J ends, which lost 0 bases and 4 bases, there was a span of 19 bases. CDR3 DNA: TGTGCCAGCAGCGTAGACTGGGGTGTCCCGGAGGGCACCGGGGAGCTGTTTTTT. Translating gives CASSVDWGVPEGTGELFF.

The table lists this clonotype with a count of one. The rearrangement uses TRBV6-5 and TRBJ1-1, with 8 bases that match TRBD1. The junction had 3 bases not matched to a gene; V was cut back by 0 bases and J by 3 bases. Germline CDR1 and CDR2: MNHEY and SVGAGI. The CDR3 runs to 15 residues. CDR3 bases: TGTGCCAGCAGTTACTCGCCAGGGGGCGACACTGAAGCTTTCTTT. It is translated as CASSYSPGGDTEAFF.

There are a few counts of this clonotype. This sequence joins TRBV2 and TRBJ1-1; 7 nucleotides line up with TRBD1. The V gene's germline CDR1 is SNHLY and CDR2 FYNNEI. The CDR3 sequence is 15 residues long. The ends lost 0 bases at V and 5 bases at J; junction bases unmatched: 6. CDR3 region: CASSEAGQGVTEAFF. The CDR3 DNA reads TGTGCCAGCAGTGAAGCGGGGCAGGGGGTTACTGAAGCTTTCTTT.

This clonotype was recorded many times. The CDR3 reads CASSLERYNSPLHF. CDR3 coding DNA: TGCGCCAGCAGCTTGGAACGGTACAATTCACCCCTCCACTTT. The chain recombines TRBV5-1 with TRBJ1-6; no firm D call. CDR3 length: 14 amino acids. From germline, CDR1 is SGHRS and CDR2 YFSETQ. Trimming took off 0 bases at V and 7 bases at J, with 8 bases between the two ends.

This clonotype turned up a few times. This chain joins TRBV10-3 and TRBJ2-5; weak D call: TRBD2 (6 bases). Trimming pared 0 bases from V and 4 bases from J, leaving 15 bases between. CDR3 length equals 16 residues. CDR1 and CDR2 from the germline V gene are ENHRY and SYGVKD. The CDR3 here is CAISESMGGWGETQYF. The CDR3 DNA reads as TGTGCCATCAGTGAGTCGATGGGGGGTTGGGGAGAGACCCAGTACTTC.

This clonotype was recorded at least ten times. The chain recombines TRBV11-2 with TRBJ1-2, with a tentative D call TRBD1 (5 bases). Per the germline V gene, CDR1 is SGHAT and CDR2 is FQNNGV. Deletions cut 0 bases from V and 4 bases from J, with 12 bases between. The CDR3 has 15 residues. DNA of the CDR3: TGTGCCAGCAGCTTAGATCCAGGGAGACTCTATGGCTACACCTTC. This translates into CASSLDPGRLYGYTF. Filled out from reference TRBV11-2 and TRBJ1-2, the complete variable domain reads EAGVAQSPRYKIIEKRQSVAFWCNPISGHATLYWYQQILGQGPKLLIQFQNNGVVDDSQLPKDRFSAERLKGVDSTLKIQPAKLEDSAVYLCASSLDPGRLYGYTFGSGTRLTVV.

The chain carries TRBV19 and TRBJ2-1, with D uncertain. Germline CDR1 LNHDA, CDR2 SQIVND (reference sequence). The CDR3 runs to 18 residues. V was cut by 6 bases and J by 8 bases, with 29 bases left in between. This chain's CDR3 is CASSLYYTNPLADDEQFF. The CDR3 DNA reads TGTGCCAGTAGCCTGTACTATACTAACCCCCTCGCGGACGATGAGCAGTTCTTC. The entire variable domain, with the rest obtained from reference TRBV19 and TRBJ2-1, is as follows: DGGITQSPKYLFRKEGQNVTLSCEQNLNHDAMYWYRQDPGQGLRLIYYSQIVNDFQKGDIAEGYSVSREKKESFPLTVTSAQKNPTAFYLCASSLYYTNPLADDEQFFGPGTRLTVL.

This clonotype was found many times. This rearrangement joins TRBV7-9 to TRBJ1-5; no clear D. The V gene's germline CDR1 is SEHNR and CDR2 FQNEAQ (reference sequence). Trimming shortened V by 2 bases and J by 6 bases, and 5 bases separated the two germline ends. The CDR3 sequence is 12 residues long. This CDR3 reads CASSLWSQPQHF. The CDR3 nucleotides are TGTGCCAGCAGCTTATGGAGTCAGCCCCAGCATTTT. The full variable domain, with the rest looked up from reference TRBV7-9 and TRBJ1-5, is DTGVSQNPRHKITKRGQNVTFRCDPISEHNRLYWYRQTLGQGPEFLTYFQNEAQLEKSRLLSDRFSAERPKGSFSTLEIQRTEQGDSAMYLCASSLWSQPQHFGDGTRLSIL.

This clonotype was detected ten times or more. J is TRBJ2-2 and V is TRBV5-7; D ambiguous. Being an ORF, TRBV5-7 has a function that is uncertain. V was clipped by 4 bases and J by 2 bases, with 0 bases between them. CDR3 length: 11 residues. The DNA of the CDR3 is TGTGCCAGCAGCAACACCGGGGAGCTGTTTTTT. Translated: CASSNTGELFF.

This clonotype has a count of ten or more. The genes are TRBV28 and TRBJ1-1; D is uncertain. V lost 8 bases, J lost 12 bases, and 16 bases lay in between. The CDR3 spans 11 residues. Germline assignment: CDR1 MDHEN and CDR2 SYDVKM. Written as DNA, the CDR3 is TGTGCCAGCGTAGCCATTTTGGAAACTTTCTTT. Translating gives CASVAILETFF. Full variable domain (missing parts from reference TRBV28 and TRBJ1-1): DVKVTQSSRYLVKRTGEKVFLECVQDMDHENMFWYRQDPGLGLRLIYFSYDVKMKEKGDIPEGYSVSREKKERFSLILESASTNQTSMYLCASVAILETFFGQGTRLTVV.

The table lists this clonotype with a few counts. This rearrangement joins TRBV7-9 to TRBJ2-2, with TRBD1 matching over 10 bases. The germline V gene has CDR1 SEHNR and CDR2 FQNEAQ (reference sequence). The CDR3 has 16 amino acids. V gave up 6 bases and J gave up 3 bases; unmatched junction bases: 7. CDR3 in amino acids: CASRPETGGYTGELFF. In nucleotides, the CDR3 is TGTGCCAGCAGGCCCGAGACAGGGGGCTACACCGGGGAGCTGTTTTTT. Combining the CDR3 with reference TRBV7-9 and TRBJ2-2 gives the whole variable domain DTGVSQNPRHKITKRGQNVTFRCDPISEHNRLYWYRQTLGQGPEFLTYFQNEAQLEKSRLLSDRFSAERPKGSFSTLEIQRTEQGDSAMYLCASRPETGGYTGELFFGEGSRLTVL.

The V gene is TRBV6-1, the J gene TRBJ1-1; D not certain. The ends were cut back, 4 bases at V and 2 bases at J, with 17 bases in the middle. CDR1 and CDR2 (germline): MNHNS, SASEGT. The CDR3 loop spans 16 amino acids. CDR3 region: CASSVLFEGSNTEAFF. The CDR3 DNA follows: TGTGCCAGCAGTGTATTGTTCGAGGGCAGCAACACTGAAGCTTTCTTT.

The chain combines TRBV20-1 with TRBJ2-7; TRBD2 aligns across 9 bases. The V segment lost 0 bases and the J segment 3 bases; nucleotides outside the gene matches: 12. The CDR3 sequence is 17 residues long. CDR1 is DFQATT, CDR2 SNEGSKA, per germline (reference sequence). The CDR3 DNA reads as TGCAGTGCTAGAGATGGGGGGCTAGCGGGAAAAAACTACGAGCAGTACTTC. Translation: CSARDGGLAGKNYEQYF.

In its sample, this clonotype was seen a few times. The CDR3: CSARSRGRGYGYTF. In DNA, the CDR3 is TGCAGTGCTAGAAGCAGGGGGCGCGGCTATGGCTACACCTTC. The genes are TRBV20-1 and TRBJ1-2, with 8 bases lining up with TRBD1. This CDR3 has 14 residues. V was pared by 2 bases and J by 4 bases, with 6 bases of the junction left unmatched. CDR1 and CDR2 from the germline V gene are DFQATT and SNEGSKA (reference sequence).

The chain employs TRBV5-1 and TRBJ2-7, with TRBD2 matching 13 bases. Germline V gene data show CDR1 as SGHRS and CDR2 as YFSETQ. The V and J ends lost 5 bases and 6 bases, in that order; junction bases with no gene match: 11. This CDR3 is built from 16 residues. CDR3 amino acids: CASSPGLAGVTFEQYF. The CDR3 nucleotides read TGCGCCAGCAGTCCTGGACTAGCGGGAGTGACCTTCGAGCAGTACTTC.

This clonotype has a handful of counts. V and J are TRBV5-1 and TRBJ2-7; 10 bases agree with TRBD2. The V segment lost 1 base and the J segment 3 bases; nucleotides outside the gene matches: 4. This CDR3 region has 15 residues. Germline CDR1 and CDR2: SGHRS and YFSETQ. The CDR3 nucleotides read TGCGCCAGCAGCTTGTTGTCTAGCGGGAGCTACGAGCAGTACTTC. Protein sequence: CASSLLSSGSYEQYF.

This clonotype was observed at least ten times. The chain joins TRBV28 to TRBJ2-1; 10 bases line up with TRBD2. V dropped 3 bases and J dropped 10; count of bases not matched to a gene: 9. The germline V gene encodes CDR1 MDHEN and CDR2 SYDVKM. The CDR3 extends over 15 amino acids. The CDR3 reads CASSFLTSGIREQFF. CDR3 DNA sequence: TGTGCCAGCAGTTTTCTCACTAGCGGGATTAGGGAGCAGTTCTTC. Combining the CDR3 with reference TRBV28 and TRBJ2-1 gives the whole variable domain DVKVTQSSRYLVKRTGEKVFLECVQDMDHENMFWYRQDPGLGLRLIYFSYDVKMKEKGDIPEGYSVSREKKERFSLILESASTNQTSMYLCASSFLTSGIREQFFGPGTRLTVL.

This clonotype was picked up many times. V and J are TRBV10-3 and TRBJ2-5; the match to TRBD2 covers 7 bases. The germline gives CDR1 ENHRY, CDR2 SYGVKD. This CDR3 has 16 amino acids. Trimming at V came to 0 bases and at J to 1 base, leaving 5 bases not matched to a gene. The CDR3 loop reads CAISESMRERQETQYF. The CDR3 DNA is TGTGCCATCAGTGAGTCGATGCGGGAGCGCCAAGAGACCCAGTACTTC.

This clonotype appeared a few times. This rearrangement joins TRBV15 to TRBJ2-3, with D possibly TRBD2 on 6 matching bases. CDR3 size: 17 residues. Germline values: CDR1 LNHNV, CDR2 YYDKDF (reference sequence). V was cut by 1 base and J by 1 base, with 15 bases left in between. In nucleotides, the CDR3 is TGTGCCACCAGCAGAGCTAGGAGGGGCCTGGGCACAGATACGCAGTATTTT. Its translation: CATSRARRGLGTDTQYF. The full variable domain, rest sourced from reference TRBV15 and TRBJ2-3, is DAMVIQNPRYQVTQFGKPVTLSCSQTLNHNVMYWYQQKSSQAPKLLFHYYDKDFNNEADTPDNFQSRRPNTSFCFLDIRSPGLGDTAMYLCATSRARRGLGTDTQYFGPGTRLTVL.

This clonotype was observed at least ten times. V gene TRBV7-9 combines with J gene TRBJ2-2; D gene uncertain. Trimming took 3 bases from V and 4 from J, leaving 9 bases between them. CDR1 is SEHNR and CDR2 is FQNEAQ in the germline V gene (reference sequence). There are 14 residues in the CDR3. The CDR3 sequence is CASSFKAFTGELFF. The DNA for the CDR3 is TGTGCCAGCAGCTTCAAAGCGTTCACCGGGGAGCTGTTTTTT.

This clonotype was observed at least ten times. The chain combines TRBV24-1 with TRBJ2-5; D unclear. The CDR3 consists of 13 residues. CDR1 and CDR2 from the germline V gene are KGHDR and SFDVKD. The V and J ends lost 4 bases and 9 bases respectively, with 14 bases between them. The CDR3 DNA sequence: TGTGCCACCAGTGACCCTTATAGTTGGGCCCAGTACTTC. Translated: CATSDPYSWAQYF.

This clonotype was seen ten or more times. This is likely a read error, given that the CDR3 carries no conserved phenylalanine or tryptophan at its end. The DNA is left out, because the CDR3 cannot be placed on it with certainty; the CDR3 is given as TCRdb lists it. The chain combines TRBV15 with TRBJ1-2. Germline V gene lookup returns CDR1 LNHNV and CDR2 YYDKDF (reference sequence). The CDR3 has 13 amino acids, counting both end residues. CDR3 residues: CATSRGDGHPTFV.

This sequence joins TRBV4-1 and TRBJ2-1; 10 bases align to TRBD2. The CDR3 is 18 amino acids. Trimming at V came to 4 bases and at J to 6 bases, leaving 15 bases not matched to a gene. Germline V CDR1 and CDR2: MGHRA, YSYEKL. In nucleotides, the CDR3 is TGCGCCAGCAGCCCTAGAAGGCCAGCGGGAGGGTTTCGCAATGAGCAGTTCTTC. Translated: CASSPRRPAGGFRNEQFF.

This clonotype was recorded many times. V gene TRBV20-1 combines with J gene TRBJ2-5; D is undetermined. This CDR3 contains 12 residues. Looked up from germline, CDR1 is DFQATT and CDR2 is SNEGSKA (reference sequence). Trimming cost V 6 bases and J 2 bases, with 10 bases left between them. CDR3 amino acids: CSANVAQETQYF. The DNA of the CDR3 is TGCAGTGCAAATGTCGCGCAAGAGACCCAGTACTTC.

This clonotype was seen a few times. The chain carries TRBV20-1 and TRBJ2-7; the match to TRBD2 covers 10 bases. The CDR3 extends over 13 amino acids. Germline V gene lookup returns CDR1 DFQATT and CDR2 SNEGSKA (reference sequence). J was trimmed by 5 bases and V by 6 bases; bases with no gene match: 7. The chain's CDR3 is CSAPSGSTNEQYF. CDR3 bases: TGCAGTGCCCCTAGCGGGAGTACCAACGAGCAGTACTTC.

By proportion, this clonotype is medium-sized (0.01 to 0.1%). The chain carries TRBV20-1 and TRBJ2-1; D possibly corresponds to TRBD2 (5 bases). Trimming removed 6 bases from V and 9 bases from J, with 15 bases in between. The CDR3 has 12 residues. Per the germline V gene, CDR1 is DFQATT and CDR2 is SNEGSKA (reference sequence). The CDR3 loop is CSAVRSGGEQFF. The CDR3 DNA reads TGCAGTGCCGTCCGGAGCGGAGGTGAGCAGTTCTTC.

This clonotype was recorded at least ten times. CDR3 DNA: TGTGCCAGCAGTGATCGGACCGCGAACACCGGGGAGCTGTTTTTT. Residues: CASSDRTANTGELFF. The rearrangement joins TRBV2 to TRBJ2-2; D is undetermined. CDR1 is SNHLY, CDR2 FYNNEI, per germline. The ends were cut back, 3 bases at V and 0 bases at J, with 8 bases in the middle. This CDR3 contains 15 residues. Using reference TRBV2 and TRBJ2-2 for the parts outside the CDR3, the full variable domain is EPEVTQTPSHQVTQMGQEVILRCVPISNHLYFYWYRQILGQKVEFLVSFYNNEISEKSEIFDDQFSVERPDGSNFTLKIRSTKLEDSAMYFCASSDRTANTGELFFGEGSRLTVL.

This clonotype occurred a few times. V and J are TRBV19 and TRBJ2-5, with D possibly called TRBD1 or TRBD2 (5 bases each). The germline V gene encodes CDR1 LNHDA and CDR2 SQIVND (reference sequence). The CDR3 is made up of 15 amino acids. V was shortened by 5 bases and J by 8 bases, with 21 bases between the two germline ends. The CDR3 protein is CASSVGTELKSTQYF. The CDR3 DNA sequence: TGTGCCAGTAGTGTCGGGACGGAACTCAAGAGTACCCAGTACTTC.